What follows are 23 T cell receptor beta chains derived from one specimen sequenced in a study of neoadjuvant anti-PD-1 for oral cavity cancer. Time point described: after neoadjuvant nivolumab, at surgical resection. Measured with immunoSEQ multiplex PCR; TCRdb has only the in-frame clones, and not every one. The sample contains around 9,100 clones, 60% to 75% of which appear only once. The sample consisted of PBMCs, taken after nivolumab (anti-PD-1) treatment. These receptors were obtained from a person between 40 and 79 years old with oral cavity squamous cell carcinoma.

The chain combines TRBV19 with TRBJ2-3; D is ambiguous. Trimming took off 5 bases at V and 2 bases at J, with 8 bases between the two ends. The CDR3 loop spans 13 amino acids. The germline gives CDR1 LNHDA, CDR2 SQIVND (reference sequence). CDR3 amino acids: CASSLRFTDTQYF. The CDR3 DNA reads TGTGCCAGTAGTCTTAGATTCACAGATACGCAGTATTTT. Full variable domain (outside the CDR3, taken from reference TRBV19 and TRBJ2-3): DGGITQSPKYLFRKEGQNVTLSCEQNLNHDAMYWYRQDPGQGLRLIYYSQIVNDFQKGDIAEGYSVSREKKESFPLTVTSAQKNPTAFYLCASSLRFTDTQYFGPGTRLTVL.

The J gene is TRBJ1-1, the V gene TRBV5-1; 7 positions match TRBD1. This CDR3 spans 14 amino acids. CDR1 and CDR2 from the germline V gene are SGHRS and YFSETQ. With V trimmed by 5 bases and J by 5 bases, 9 bases remained unmatched. CDR3 loop: CASSNEGARTEAFF. The DNA of the CDR3 is TGCGCCAGCAGTAATGAGGGGGCGCGGACTGAAGCTTTCTTT. The full variable domain, in which reference TRBV5-1 and TRBJ1-1 provide the parts outside the CDR3, is KAGVTQTPRYLIKTRGQQVTLSCSPISGHRSVSWYQQTPGQGLQFLFEYFSETQRNKGNFPGRFSGRQFSNSRSEMNVSTLELGDSALYLCASSNEGARTEAFFGQGTRLTVV.

This chain links TRBV7-3 with TRBJ1-2; tentatively, D is TRBD1 (5 bases). Looked up from germline, CDR1 is SGHTA and CDR2 is FQGTGA. The CDR3 has 15 residues. V lost 1 base to trimming and J lost 6 bases, with 15 bases between them. The CDR3 DNA reads TGTGCCAGCAGCTTAAGTGGACGGAGGGACCATGGCTACACCTTC. Protein: CASSLSGRRDHGYTF.

The rearrangement uses TRBV2 and TRBJ1-2; 7 bases agree with TRBD1. The CDR3 extends over 15 amino acids. Germline assignment: CDR1 SNHLY and CDR2 FYNNEI. Unmatched junction bases numbered 6, after V lost 2 bases and J lost 3 bases. The CDR3 nucleotides read TGTGCCAGCAGTGAAACGGACAGGCCTTACTATGGCTACACCTTC. This sequence encodes CASSETDRPYYGYTF. The full variable domain, rest sourced from reference TRBV2 and TRBJ1-2, is EPEVTQTPSHQVTQMGQEVILRCVPISNHLYFYWYRQILGQKVEFLVSFYNNEISEKSEIFDDQFSVERPDGSNFTLKIRSTKLEDSAMYFCASSETDRPYYGYTFGSGTRLTVV.

This clone was counted a few times. The chain is built from TRBV30 and TRBJ1-1; possible D gene TRBD1, 5 bases. CDR1 GTSNPN and CDR2 SVGIG come from the germline V gene (reference sequence). V gave up 3 bases and J gave up 0 bases, with 17 bases separating them. This CDR3 is built from 16 residues. CDR3 sequence: CAWRGLILPLNTEAFF. Here the CDR3 DNA reads TGTGCCTGGAGGGGACTAATCCTCCCTTTGAACACTGAAGCTTTCTTT.

The chain employs TRBV4-1 and TRBJ2-1; D is perhaps TRBD1 or TRBD2 (5 bases each). Trimming left V 7 bases short and J 3 bases short, with 19 bases between. Per germline, CDR1 MGHRA and CDR2 YSYEKL. The CDR3 extends over 16 amino acids. CDR3: CASNKELGDYYNEQFF. In DNA, the CDR3 is TGCGCCAGCAACAAAGAACTAGGGGATTACTACAATGAGCAGTTCTTC.

V is TRBV7-2 and J is TRBJ2-5; D may be TRBD1 or TRBD2 (7 bases each). V was trimmed by 8 bases and J by 5 bases, leaving 18 bases between them. This CDR3 has 14 amino acids. Germline CDR1 reads SGHTA; CDR2 reads FQGNSA. The CDR3 sequence is CASGAGGSGETQYF. The DNA of the CDR3 is TGTGCCAGCGGGGCAGGGGGTAGCGGGGAGACCCAGTACTTC. Using reference TRBV7-2 and TRBJ2-5 for the parts outside the CDR3, the full variable domain is GAGVSQSPSNKVTEKGKDVELRCDPISGHTALYWYRQSLGQGLEFLIYFQGNSAPDKSGLPSDRFSAERTGGSVSTLTIQRTQQEDSAVYLCASGAGGSGETQYFGPGTRLLVL.

This clone was seen once. This rearrangement joins TRBV5-4 to TRBJ2-1; D is perhaps TRBD1 (5 bases). Trimming took off 0 bases at V and 7 bases at J, with 8 bases between the two ends. The CDR3 sequence is 13 residues long. Germline CDR1 is SGHNT and CDR2 is YYREEE (reference sequence). The CDR3 protein is CASSLARGNEQFF. The DNA of the CDR3 is TGTGCCAGCAGCTTGGCAAGGGGTAATGAGCAGTTCTTC.

This chain links TRBV7-9 with TRBJ1-1; no clear D. V was cut by 2 bases and J by 2 bases, with 9 bases left in between. This CDR3 contains 14 residues. The germline V gene encodes CDR1 SEHNR and CDR2 FQNEAQ (reference sequence). The CDR3 region has the DNA TGTGCCAGCAGCTTACGAGACCTTAACACTGAAGCTTTCTTT. This codes for CASSLRDLNTEAFF. Looking up the rest from reference TRBV7-9 and TRBJ1-1 gives the full variable domain: DTGVSQNPRHKITKRGQNVTFRCDPISEHNRLYWYRQTLGQGPEFLTYFQNEAQLEKSRLLSDRFSAERPKGSFSTLEIQRTEQGDSAMYLCASSLRDLNTEAFFGQGTRLTVV.

This clone occurred a few times. The chain couples TRBV10-3 to TRBJ2-5; D might be TRBD1 or TRBD2, each matching 6 bases. This CDR3 region has 15 residues. The V end was cut by 1 base, the J end by 4 bases, with 13 bases between. The germline CDR1 and CDR2 sequences are ENHRY and SYGVKD. The CDR3 nucleotides are TGTGCCATCAGTGAGTTAAGAGGGGGAGGAGAGACCCAGTACTTC. Amino acids: CAISELRGGGETQYF.

This clone was found once. V is TRBV19 and J is TRBJ2-7, with 8 bases identical to TRBD2. Trimming took 4 bases from V and 5 from J; bases not matched to a gene: 7. Germline values: CDR1 LNHDA, CDR2 SQIVND (reference sequence). The CDR3 sequence is 14 residues long. The CDR3 DNA sequence: TGTGCCAGTAGTACTCAGCGGGGGTTGAACGAGCAGTACTTC. This sequence encodes CASSTQRGLNEQYF.

The V gene is TRBV18, the J gene TRBJ1-6; a possible D gene is TRBD1 (6 bases). V was shortened by 3 bases and J by 7 bases, with 13 bases between the two germline ends. The V gene's germline CDR1 is KGHSH and CDR2 LQKENI. This CDR3 has 15 amino acids. The CDR3 DNA sequence: TGTGCCAGCTCACCCCTACAGGGATTGAATTCACCCCTCCACTTT. Amino acids: CASSPLQGLNSPLHF.

The V and J genes are TRBV11-2 and TRBJ1-1; tentatively, D is TRBD1 (5 bases). This CDR3 is built from 12 residues. Germline CDR1 SGHAT, CDR2 FQNNGV. The ends were cut back, 5 bases at V and 3 bases at J, with 7 bases in the middle. CDR3 coding DNA: TGTGCCAGCAGCCGGGGGGACACTGAAGCTTTCTTT. It encodes CASSRGDTEAFF.

This clone was seen a single time. The chain uses TRBV5-5 and TRBJ2-7; 7 nucleotides line up with TRBD1. This CDR3 contains 14 residues. J was trimmed by 2 bases and V by 2 bases; bases with no gene match: 4. The germline V gene encodes CDR1 SGHKS and CDR2 YYEKEE (reference sequence). CDR3 loop: CASSFSGTAYEQYF. Here the CDR3 DNA reads TGTGCCAGCAGCTTCTCCGGGACAGCCTACGAGCAGTACTTC.

The rearrangement uses TRBV5-5 and TRBJ2-1; D ambiguous. V shed 4 bases and J shed 9 bases, with 14 bases lying between them. There are 13 residues in the CDR3. The germline V gene encodes CDR1 SGHKS and CDR2 YYEKEE (reference sequence). The CDR3 loop reads CASSVSPLGEQFF. The CDR3 DNA follows: TGTGCCAGCAGCGTATCCCCGCTTGGTGAGCAGTTCTTC.

CDR3 protein: CASSLWANTEAFF. The CDR3, as DNA: TGTGCCAGCAGTCTGTGGGCCAACACTGAAGCTTTCTTT. The chain recombines TRBV6-5 with TRBJ1-1; D gene uncertain. Germline CDR1 reads MNHEY; CDR2 reads SVGAGI. The CDR3 has 13 residues. V gave up 5 bases and J gave up 2 bases, with 9 bases separating them.

The chain combines TRBV27 with TRBJ2-3; perhaps TRBD2 as D (6 bases). Germline values: CDR1 MNHEY, CDR2 SMNVEV (reference sequence). The CDR3 loop spans 16 amino acids. Trimming shortened V by 2 bases and J by 3 bases, and 15 bases separated the two germline ends. This CDR3 is CASSLRVRGRTDTQYF. The CDR3 DNA reads TGTGCCAGCAGTTTAAGGGTACGAGGGAGGACAGATACGCAGTATTTT.

The chain employs TRBV2 and TRBJ1-2, with no clear D. Germline CDR1 is SNHLY and CDR2 is FYNNEI. The CDR3 spans 13 residues. V lost 6 bases and J 8 bases, leaving 16 bases between the germline ends. The CDR3 DNA reads as TGTGCCAGCAGCGCGACTGTACTCAAGGGCTACACCTTC. As protein: CASSATVLKGYTF.

The genes are TRBV4-2 and TRBJ1-5, with a possible D match to TRBD1 (5 bases). CDR1 LGHNA and CDR2 YNFKEQ come from the germline V gene. The CDR3 length is 15 residues. The V and J ends lost 0 bases and 6 bases respectively, with 12 bases between them. CDR3 DNA: TGTGCCAGCAGCCAAGATTTAGGTGGGGGTCAGCCCCAGCATTTT. It specifies CASSQDLGGGQPQHF.

The V gene is TRBV28, the J gene TRBJ1-1; 8 bases map to TRBD1. With 6 bases clipped from V and 3 bases from J, the junction kept 3 bases outside the gene matches. The germline V gene has CDR1 MDHEN and CDR2 SYDVKM. The CDR3 spans 13 residues. CDR3: CASRRQGYTEAFF. CDR3 coding DNA: TGTGCCAGCAGAAGACAGGGGTACACTGAAGCTTTCTTT.

The chain carries TRBV19 and TRBJ2-3; D gene ambiguous. V was shortened by 7 bases and J by 0 bases, with 17 bases between the two germline ends. This CDR3 is built from 16 residues. The V gene's germline CDR1 is LNHDA and CDR2 SQIVND (reference sequence). Here the CDR3 reads CASKIGGVDSTDTQYF. In DNA, the CDR3 is TGTGCCAGTAAAATAGGCGGTGTTGATAGCACAGATACGCAGTATTTT.

The chain links TRBV7-8 to TRBJ2-7, with 9 bases identical to TRBD1. V dropped 5 bases and J dropped 2; count of bases not matched to a gene: 4. The CDR3 is 14 amino acids. Germline CDR1 reads SGHVS; CDR2 reads FQNEAQ. The chain's CDR3 is CASSRQGVTYEQYF. The CDR3 coding sequence is TGTGCCAGCAGCCGACAGGGGGTCACCTACGAGCAGTACTTC.

The chain has TRBV2 and TRBJ2-1, with D hard to call. Germline assignment: CDR1 SNHLY and CDR2 FYNNEI. This CDR3 has 14 amino acids. The V end lost 7 bases, the J end lost 9 bases, and 19 bases lay between the germline ends. CDR3 bases: TGTGCCAGCATCGCTCGGGTCACACTGACTGAGCAGTTCTTC. Its translation: CASIARVTLTEQFF.